This T cell receptor (beta chain) was obtained from a study of blood T cells in healthy people across ages. Study observations and caveats: Across samples, TCR beta diversity tracked strongly with naive T cell percentage.

Primed by a sample-barcoded 5' primer and a J-beta primer mix, a second PCR proceeded for about 6 to 12 cycles. TCRdb re-analysed the 5' RACE reads in MiXCR, keeping a single row per CDR3 protein. The table shows fewer than 1,000,000 distinct CDR3 sequences, with 35% to 50% occurring only once. Concerning this clonotype: Antigen unknown.

Specimen: blood. This TCR was recovered from a man older than 75 in good health.

The CDR3 bases are TGTGCCAGCATCCAACCCGGACTAGCAAGTACGCAGTATTTT. Amino acid sequence: CASIQPGLASTQYF. This rearrangement joins TRBV6-2 or TRBV6-3 to TRBJ2-3; 8 bases are shared with TRBD2. This CDR3 is built from 14 residues. J gave up 8 bases and V 7 bases, and 11 bases lay outside the gene matches. CDR1 and CDR2 from the germline V gene are MNHEY and SVGEGT.